The clone carrying this TCR beta chain has more than one count but fewer than ten. The antigen is unknown. cDNA synthesis used the whole RNA isolate, giving expressed TCRB sequences. Method: immunoSEQ multiplex PCR; TCRdb's copy keeps in-frame clones and lacks some. The sample records 360,000 or so clones, roughly a fifth being singletons. The source of the sample is a study of beta chain features in type 1 diabetes. The CDR3 loop spans 15 amino acids. V lost 6 bases, J lost 7 bases, and 10 bases stayed unmatched. CDR1 is SNHLY, CDR2 FYNNEI, per germline. Study-wide points: More deletions and fewer insertions at VDJ junctions were seen in type 1 diabetes patients. Shorter TCRB CDR3s, moderately but significantly so, were found in Type 1 diabetes patients in all four CD4+ subsets.

Without exception, sorted populations had purity beyond 98%. This TCR was recovered from a young woman in good health. The chain employs TRBV2 and TRBJ2-1; TRBD1 agrees at 9 bases. Sample: naive CD4+ T cells from blood. The CDR3 spells CASRGAGTGTNEQFF. In DNA, the CDR3 is TGTGCCAGCAGGGGGGCCGGGACAGGGACGAATGAGCAGTTCTTC.